The 8 T cell receptor beta chains reported below all come from one sample, sequenced in a study of graft-versus-host responses after intestinal transplantation. Their antigens are not known. Method: immunoSEQ multiplex PCR; TCRdb's copy keeps in-frame clones and lacks some. This table has approximately 88,000 clones, approximately 94% appearing once. The sample was unstimulated CD4+ T cells sorted from spleen or lymph node cells, taken before transplant. The receptors stem from a human donor who was the organ donor for an intestinal transplant.

This chain connects TRBV27 to TRBJ1-2, with 7 positions matching TRBD1. With V trimmed by 4 bases and J by 4 bases, 15 bases remained unmatched. Germline values: CDR1 MNHEY, CDR2 SMNVEV (reference sequence). The CDR3 is 17 residues long. Here the CDR3 reads CASSSLNKQGTGYGYTF. CDR3 coding DNA: TGTGCCAGCAGTTCCCTAAATAAACAGGGGACGGGCTATGGCTACACCTTC.

This rearrangement joins TRBV5-4 to TRBJ2-3; D is unclear. Trimming cost V 2 bases and J 2 bases, with 15 bases left between them. This CDR3 spans 16 amino acids. The germline V gene encodes CDR1 SGHNT and CDR2 YYREEE (reference sequence). The CDR3 spells CASSFNSRSVTDTQYF. As DNA, the CDR3 is TGTGCCAGCAGCTTTAACTCACGAAGTGTCACAGATACGCAGTATTTT.

This sequence joins TRBV2 and TRBJ1-1; perhaps TRBD1 as D (5 bases). There are 16 residues in the CDR3. Germline V gene data show CDR1 as SNHLY and CDR2 as FYNNEI. Trimming took 9 bases from V and 2 from J, leaving 22 bases between them. The CDR3 spells CARVGAAGSSNTEAFF. CDR3 in DNA: TGTGCCAGGGTTGGGGCAGCTGGCTCCTCTAACACTGAAGCTTTCTTT. The full variable domain, with the rest looked up from reference TRBV2 and TRBJ1-1, is EPEVTQTPSHQVTQMGQEVILRCVPISNHLYFYWYRQILGQKVEFLVSFYNNEISEKSEIFDDQFSVERPDGSNFTLKIRSTKLEDSAMYFCARVGAAGSSNTEAFFGQGTRLTVV.

This clone was recorded only once. The V and J genes are TRBV18 and TRBJ2-3; 9 bases map to TRBD2. The CDR3 consists of 18 residues. After removal of 7 bases from V and 4 bases from J, the junction contained 18 bases not matched to a gene. Germline V CDR1 and CDR2: KGHSH, LQKENI. The CDR3 region has the DNA TGTGCCAGCTTCACAGGGGAGAGCGGGGGGCTAACACCAGATACGCAGTATTTT. This translates into CASFTGESGGLTPDTQYF.

The genes are TRBV19 and TRBJ1-5; 7 bases match TRBD1. Per germline, CDR1 LNHDA and CDR2 SQIVND (reference sequence). Trimming at V came to 9 bases and at J to 2 bases, leaving 7 bases not matched to a gene. The CDR3 is made up of 14 amino acids. The CDR3 protein is CASQSDRGNQPQHF. Here the CDR3 DNA reads TGTGCCAGCCAGAGCGACAGGGGCAATCAGCCCCAGCATTTT.

CDR3 loop: CASSSGQGSLFGHEQFF. CDR3 DNA sequence: TGTGCCAGCAGCTCGGGACAGGGGAGCCTTTTTGGCCATGAGCAGTTCTTC. The rearrangement uses TRBV5-5 and TRBJ2-1; 10 bases are a match to TRBD1. Trimming at V came to 3 bases and at J to 8 bases, leaving 14 bases not matched to a gene. Germline loops: CDR1 SGHKS, CDR2 YYEKEE (reference sequence). The CDR3 length is 17 residues.

This chain connects TRBV12-5 to TRBJ2-5, with 7 bases aligning to TRBD1. The DNA end lines up better with TRBJ2-7; the J call may be wrong. Germline V gene sequence: CDR1 LGHNT, CDR2 FRNRAP. The CDR3 totals 16 residues. The CDR3 bases are TGTGCTAGTGGTTCCTCCGGGACAGCAAGCCCCTACGAGCAGTACTTC. Its translation is CASGSSGTASPYEQYF.

The rearrangement joins TRBV27 to TRBJ2-7, with 7 positions matching TRBD1. CDR3 size: 15 residues. Trimming cost V 4 bases and J 1 base; bases outside gene matches: 7. Germline loops: CDR1 MNHEY, CDR2 SMNVEV (reference sequence). Written as DNA, the CDR3 is TGTGCCAGCAGTTCGCTCGGGACAGTATCCTACGAGCAGTACTTC. Its translation is CASSSLGTVSYEQYF.